This T cell receptor (delta chain) was sequenced in a study of gamma-delta chains in newborns, infants, children. Study summary: Microbial exposure reportedly drives polyclonal innate γδ T cell expansion after birth.

TCRdb re-called the reads through CATT. The top ten clones hold approximately 14% of a sample with 5,100 or so delta-chain clones, roughly 2.6% of them seen once. This clonotype was sampled from a child who was a newborn, infant or young child, either healthy, febrile or measles-vaccinated (not recorded which). Sequencing was done on a sample of blood.

CDR3 bases: TGTGCTCTTGGGGAACCCGTGGCCTTCCTACGACCTGGGGGTCCCCACACCGATAAACTCATCTTT. It encodes CALGEPVAFLRPGGPHTDKLIF. The J gene was recorded as TRDJ1; no V gene was called; the DNA was not compared with TRDD3, the D call given in the table. The CDR3 length is 22 residues.